The clone carrying this T cell receptor beta chain was seen only once. The source of the sample is a study of blood T cell repertoires in COVID-19. In the study overall: Collection of acute and convalescent COVID-19 samples took place in the United States, Italy and Spain. T cells, B-cell-depleted T cells, or PBMCs supplied cDNA or gDNA.

As processed by the authors: Quantification of nucleated cells was approximated via reference gene primer amplification. Assay used: immunoSEQ multiplex PCR; TCRdb lists only in-frame clones, some missing. D and trimming come from the DNA, and the V and J calls and clone size come from that table. The sample lists 100,000 or so clones; around nine tenths were seen once. Seattle's cohort entered during active infection and was followed longitudinally. Source material: peripheral blood. The TCR comes from a woman between 50 and 59 years old with COVID-19, enrolled during active disease.

This CDR3 reads CASSTDRGDQPQHF. Here the CDR3 DNA reads TGTGCCAGTAGTACGGACAGGGGAGATCAGCCCCAGCATTTT. The chain carries TRBV19 and TRBJ1-5; 9 bases line up with TRBD1. The CDR3 contains 14 residues. Germline CDR1 and CDR2: LNHDA and SQIVND (reference sequence). J lost 5 bases, V lost 4 bases, and 3 bases had no gene match.